These 4 T cell receptor beta chains were sequenced from one sample in a study of T cells in Graves' hyperthyroidism and ophthalmopathy. The investigators amplified TCR beta CDR3 regions from RNA transcripts. The TCR CDR3 first-round RT-PCR relied on the HTBI primer set. TCRdb analysed the multiplex PCR reads with MiXCR anew, one entry per CDR3 protein. The profile shows 200,000 to 250,000 distinct CDR3 sequences, 17% of them singletons. The material sequenced was blood. The receptors derive from a man aged 50 or older with Graves' hyperthyroidism.

This clonotype was detected many times. J is TRBJ2-5 and V is TRBV7-2; TRBD1 aligns across 9 bases. CDR1 and CDR2 from the germline V gene are SGHTA and FQGNSA. The CDR3 totals 17 residues. The V segment lost 3 bases and the J segment 1 base; nucleotides outside the gene matches: 9. For the CDR3, the DNA is TGTGCCAGCAGCTTCCCGTACACAGGGGGCAGCCAAGAGACCCAGTACTTC. The encoded protein is CASSFPYTGGSQETQYF.

This clonotype was counted many times. This chain connects TRBV2 to TRBJ2-1, with TRBD2 matching over 15 bases. CDR3 length: 16 residues. Germline V lookup: CDR1 SNHLY, CDR2 FYNNEI. V was clipped by 3 bases and J by 9 bases; unmatched bases: 6. The CDR3 DNA follows: TGTGCCAGCAGTGACAGGACTAGCGGGAGGGCTGGTGAGCAGTTCTTC. Its translation: CASSDRTSGRAGEQFF.

In this sample, this clonotype turned up many times. This sequence joins TRBV3-1 and TRBJ2-1; TRBD2 aligns across 11 bases. The CDR3 runs 16 residues. CDR1 and CDR2 from the germline V gene are LGHDT and YNNKEL (reference sequence). Trimming cost V 4 bases and J 3 bases; bases outside gene matches: 5. For the CDR3, the DNA is TGTGCCAGCAGCCGACTAGCGGGACAGGGCTACAATGAGCAGTTCTTC. Protein product: CASSRLAGQGYNEQFF.

This clonotype was counted at least ten times. The V call is TRBV28, the J call TRBJ2-3, with 7 bases that match TRBD1. The junction had 13 bases not matched to a gene; V was cut back by 7 bases and J by 0 bases. The CDR3 loop spans 17 amino acids. The germline V gene has CDR1 MDHEN and CDR2 SYDVKM. CDR3 bases: TGTGCCAGCAACCCGGGACAGTCCGACTATAGCACAGATACGCAGTATTTT. It encodes CASNPGQSDYSTDTQYF.